This passage covers 21 T cell receptor beta chains from one sample sequenced in a study of blood T cell repertoires in COVID-19. Data came from immunoSEQ multiplex PCR; TCRdb stores just in-frame clones and leaves some out. This repertoire shows approximately 45,000 clones, around 75% found once; its top ten account for roughly 61%. The sequenced material came from peripheral blood. These receptors were obtained from an elderly man with acute or convalescent COVID-19.

V usage is TRBV7-8 and J usage is TRBJ2-3, with TRBD1 matching 7 bases. The germline V gene encodes CDR1 SGHVS and CDR2 FQNEAQ. With 3 bases clipped from V and 3 bases from J, the junction kept 6 bases outside the gene matches. The CDR3 covers 15 residues. The CDR3 DNA follows: TGTGCCAGCAGCTTTAACGCAGGGGGAACAGATACGCAGTATTTT. Translating it yields CASSFNAGGTDTQYF.

The V call is TRBV19, the J call TRBJ2-7; maybe TRBD1 (5 bases). Per germline, CDR1 LNHDA and CDR2 SQIVND (reference sequence). The CDR3 is 15 amino acids. V was shortened by 4 bases and J by 4 bases, with 17 bases between the two germline ends. The CDR3 here is CASSTSDSKGYEQYF. CDR3 DNA: TGTGCCAGTAGTACTTCAGACAGCAAAGGGTACGAGCAGTACTTC.

The chain employs TRBV27 and TRBJ2-7, with 8 bases lining up with TRBD2. The CDR3 loop spans 18 amino acids. CDR1 MNHEY and CDR2 SMNVEV come from the germline V gene (reference sequence). The junction had 24 bases not matched to a gene; V was cut back by 5 bases and J by 9 bases. CDR3 bases: TGTGCCAGCAGTATGACAGTGTTTGACGGGACTAGTCATCGGGGGCAGTACTTC. Protein: CASSMTVFDGTSHRGQYF.

The gene calls are TRBV2 and TRBJ1-4; maybe TRBD1 (5 bases). The CDR3 contains 15 residues. V shed 4 bases and J shed 11 bases, with 20 bases lying between them. The germline V gene has CDR1 SNHLY and CDR2 FYNNEI. The CDR3 here is CASSVQNRPTGKLFF. In DNA, the CDR3 is TGTGCCAGCAGTGTCCAGAACAGGCCGACCGGGAAACTGTTTTTT.

The chain links TRBV14 to TRBJ2-4, with 9 bases that match TRBD2. The V and J ends lost 2 bases and 2 bases, in that order; junction bases with no gene match: 4. Germline CDR1 reads SGHDN; CDR2 reads FVKESK. This CDR3 spans 16 amino acids. Written as DNA, the CDR3 is TGTGCCAGCAGCCAACTTAGCGGGAGAACCAAAAACATTCAGTACTTC. Its protein is CASSQLSGRTKNIQYF.

The rearrangement links TRBV2 to TRBJ2-7, with D hard to call. Trimming took 1 base from V and 0 from J, leaving 10 bases between them. Germline CDR1 SNHLY, CDR2 FYNNEI. The CDR3 spans 15 residues. Here the CDR3 reads CASSEDRHSSYEQYF. In nucleotides, the CDR3 is TGTGCCAGCAGTGAAGATCGACATAGCTCCTACGAGCAGTACTTC.

V is TRBV7-8 and J is TRBJ1-1; D call uncertain. Germline CDR1 SGHVS, CDR2 FQNEAQ. The CDR3 runs to 15 residues. The V end lost 3 bases, the J end lost 1 base, and 12 bases lay between the germline ends. In DNA, the CDR3 is TGTGCCAGCAGCTTCTTTTACGAGGGGAACACTGAAGCTTTCTTT. As protein: CASSFFYEGNTEAFF.

The V call is TRBV11-2, the J call TRBJ2-5; 7 bases are a match to TRBD2. The CDR3 length is 16 residues. V lost 0 bases and J lost 10; bases outside the gene matches: 14. The germline V gene has CDR1 SGHAT and CDR2 FQNNGV. CDR3 DNA sequence: TGTGCCAGCAGCTTAGAAGGCAGGACTAGGACCGAGGGCCAGTACTTC. This translates into CASSLEGRTRTEGQYF.

The chain carries TRBV19 and TRBJ2-2; TRBD2 matches 7 bases. This CDR3 spans 15 amino acids. Germline CDR1 and CDR2: LNHDA and SQIVND (reference sequence). After removal of 1 base from V and 8 bases from J, the junction contained 7 bases not matched to a gene. Written as DNA, the CDR3 is TGTGCCAGTAGTATAGCTTGGGGGGGAAAAGGGGAGCTGTTTTTT. It yields the protein CASSIAWGGKGELFF.

This clone has a single count. The chain uses TRBV7-8 and TRBJ1-1; weak D call: TRBD1 (5 bases). The CDR3 extends over 15 amino acids. The V end was cut by 5 bases, the J end by 1 base, with 14 bases between. Germline loops: CDR1 SGHVS, CDR2 FQNEAQ. The chain's CDR3 is CASSGGGHGNTEAFF. CDR3 sequence (DNA): TGTGCCAGCAGCGGGGGAGGACATGGGAACACTGAAGCTTTCTTT.

The gene calls are TRBV28 and TRBJ2-3, with 16 bases that match TRBD2. The CDR3 totals 16 residues. V trimming: 7 bases; J trimming: 5 bases; junction bases outside the gene matches: 6. Germline-derived CDR1 and CDR2 are MDHEN and SYDVKM. The DNA of the CDR3 is TGTGCCAGCATCCCGGGACTAGCGGGAGGGGTAGATACGCAGTATTTT. Translated: CASIPGLAGGVDTQYF.

The genes are TRBV5-1 and TRBJ2-1; a possible D gene is TRBD1 (6 bases). Trimming stripped 0 bases from V and 0 bases from J, with 10 bases between. This CDR3 region has 16 residues. CDR1 is SGHRS and CDR2 is YFSETQ in the germline V gene. The CDR3 nucleotides read TGCGCCAGCAGCTTGGCCGACAGGAGCTCCTACAATGAGCAGTTCTTC. Translating gives CASSLADRSSYNEQFF.

The chain links TRBV6-5 to TRBJ1-5; no clear D gene. The CDR3 contains 14 residues. Germline CDR1 reads MNHEY; CDR2 reads SVGAGI. Trimming cost V 5 bases and J 6 bases, with 14 bases left between them. The CDR3 sequence: CASSREGKGQPQHF. DNA for the CDR3: TGTGCCAGCAGTAGGGAGGGTAAAGGTCAGCCCCAGCATTTT.

This rearrangement joins TRBV12-5 to TRBJ2-6; maybe TRBD1 (5 bases). Germline assignment: CDR1 LGHNT and CDR2 FRNRAP. The CDR3 loop spans 18 amino acids. Trimming shortened V by 5 bases and J by 11 bases, and 28 bases separated the two germline ends. The CDR3 region is CASGEPFLQDKVGHVLTF. The DNA for the CDR3 is TGTGCTAGTGGTGAACCATTTTTGCAGGACAAAGTCGGGCACGTCCTGACTTTC.

This clone was counted many times. The chain uses TRBV18 and TRBJ2-7, with 8 bases aligning to TRBD2. This CDR3 has 16 residues. Looked up from germline, CDR1 is KGHSH and CDR2 is LQKENI. Trimming removed 5 bases from V and 4 bases from J; junction bases left unmatched: 13. This CDR3 is CASSLEAGGGQYEQYF. CDR3 sequence (DNA): TGTGCCAGCTCATTAGAGGCGGGAGGAGGACAGTACGAGCAGTACTTC.

The chain is built from TRBV28 and TRBJ1-6; 7 positions match TRBD1. The CDR3 contains 16 residues. Germline V gene sequence: CDR1 MDHEN, CDR2 SYDVKM. J lost 2 bases, V lost 6 bases, and 7 bases had no gene match. DNA of the CDR3: TGTGCCAGCAGATCGACAGGGAACACCTATAATTCACCCCTCCACTTT. Protein product: CASRSTGNTYNSPLHF.

The J gene is TRBJ1-5, the V gene TRBV19; maybe TRBD1 (6 bases). This CDR3 is 16 amino acids long. Trimming removed 1 base at V and 6 bases at J, with 16 bases between. CDR1 and CDR2 from the germline V gene are LNHDA and SQIVND (reference sequence). The CDR3 nucleotides read TGTGCCAGTAGTATAGCCAAGAGTACAGGGAGTCAGCCCCAGCATTTT. It is translated as CASSIAKSTGSQPQHF.

The chain combines TRBV6-5 with TRBJ1-1; TRBD1 agrees at 9 bases. This CDR3 has 16 amino acids. V lost 2 bases, J lost 4 bases, and 8 bases stayed unmatched. From germline, CDR1 is MNHEY and CDR2 SVGAGI. The CDR3 region is CASSYIYRGLSTEAFF. CDR3 bases: TGTGCCAGCAGTTACATATACAGGGGGCTGAGCACTGAAGCTTTCTTT.

This chain connects TRBV18 to TRBJ2-3; a weak D match, TRBD1 (7 bases). The CDR3 contains 17 residues. The germline V gene has CDR1 KGHSH and CDR2 LQKENI. Trimming pared 6 bases from V and 2 bases from J, leaving 21 bases between. In DNA form, the CDR3 reads TGTGCCAGCTCGCCTCAGACAGGGTGGCGGGACACAGATACGCAGTATTTT. It codes for CASSPQTGWRDTDTQYF.

In nucleotides, the CDR3 is TGCGCCAGCAGCTTACATAGCGGGACTTCCACAGATACGCAGTATTTT. Its protein product is CASSLHSGTSTDTQYF. The chain joins TRBV5-1 to TRBJ2-3; 8 nucleotides match TRBD2. The junction had 7 bases not matched to a gene; V was cut back by 2 bases and J by 2 bases. CDR1 SGHRS and CDR2 YFSETQ come from the germline V gene. The CDR3 spans 16 residues. The whole variable domain, filled in from reference TRBV5-1 and TRBJ2-3, reads KAGVTQTPRYLIKTRGQQVTLSCSPISGHRSVSWYQQTPGQGLQFLFEYFSETQRNKGNFPGRFSGRQFSNSRSEMNVSTLELGDSALYLCASSLHSGTSTDTQYFGPGTRLTVL.

In regard to this clone: Other DNA sequences in this specimen translate into the identical CDR3. J is TRBJ2-3 and V is TRBV5-4; possibly TRBD1 for D (6 bases). Trimming pared 3 bases from V and 2 bases from J, leaving 10 bases between. The V gene's germline CDR1 is SGHNT and CDR2 YYREEE (reference sequence). The CDR3 sequence is 14 residues long. The CDR3 DNA follows: TGTGCCAGCAGCTCCGGACAGTTCACAGATACGCAGTATTTT. Translated, it gives CASSSGQFTDTQYF.